This is a list of T cell receptor beta chains from one sample in a study of T cells in Graves' hyperthyroidism and ophthalmopathy. TCRdb re-called the multiplex PCR reads with MiXCR, one entry per CDR3 protein. The sample records around 620,000 distinct CDR3 sequences, about half being singletons. The specimen sequenced was peripheral blood or thyroid tissue (not recorded which). The receptors were sampled from an adult woman with Graves' disease, either hyperthyroidism or ophthalmopathy (not recorded which). Each CDR3 is given with its conserved first and last residue. The order of the fields is D gene, J gene, clone size, V gene, CDR3 DNA, CDR3 protein. The D gene is left open where the match is weak. Clone size is not always given. Where it is, it says once, few, many or a class for expanded clones.

- | TRBJ1-1 | - | TRBV10-3 | TGTGCCATCAGTTCCCTGGCGGGAGGGCGCACTGAAGCTTTCTTT | CAISSLAGGRTEAFF
- | TRBJ1-2 | many | TRBV4-2 | TGTGCCAGCAGCCAAGCCGTTCGAAGCTATGGCTACACCTTC | CASSQAVRSYGYTF
- | TRBJ2-7 | many | TRBV10-3 | TGTGCCATCAGTGAGGGACTACCGCCCTCCTACGAGCAGTACTTC | CAISEGLPPSYEQYF
TRBD2 | TRBJ2-7 | many | TRBV7-9 | TGTGCCAGCGGCGACGGGGGGTTCCACGAGCAGTACTTC | CASGDGGFHEQYF
- | TRBJ2-3 | few | TRBV20-1 | TGCAGTGCCCGAGTCAGTCATACGCAGTATTTT | CSARVSHTQYF
- | TRBJ1-1 | - | TRBV29-1 | TGCAGCGTTGATCGGCTAGCGATGAACACTGAAGCTTTCTTT | CSVDRLAMNTEAFF
TRBD2 | TRBJ2-7 | - | TRBV27 | TGTGCCAGCAGTTCAGCGGGAGTTGGGTACGAGCAGTACTTC | CASSSAGVGYEQYF
- | TRBJ1-4 | - | TRBV2 | TGTGCTAGAGCGGGATCGACTAATGAAAAACTGTTTTTT | CARAGSTNEKLFF
- | TRBJ2-7 | few | TRBV28 | TGTGCCAGCAGTTACCCCGACGGCAACGAGCAGTACTTC | CASSYPDGNEQYF
TRBD1 | TRBJ1-2 | - | TRBV7-9 | TGTGCCAGCAGCGCACTGACAGGGGGCCGAGGATATGGCTACACCTTC | CASSALTGGRGYGYTF
TRBD2 | TRBJ2-3 | - | TRBV9 | TGTGCCAGCAGCGGAAGCGGGGGAGATGGGGATACGCAGTATTTT | CASSGSGGDGDTQYF
- | TRBJ1-2 | - | TRBV9 | TGTGCCAGCAGCTTGATCCCAGAGGTCTATGGCTACACCTTC | CASSLIPEVYGYTF
- | TRBJ1-1 | many | TRBV15 | TGTGCCACCAGCAGAGGGGTGGGGCGATCGAACACTGAAGCTTTCTTT | CATSRGVGRSNTEAFF
- | TRBJ1-1 | - | TRBV7-2 | TGTGCCAGCACCCCGGCGGGTCAAGTGAACACTGAAGCTTTCTTT | CASTPAGQVNTEAFF
- | TRBJ1-1 | - | TRBV20-1 | TGCAGTGCTAGATACCCGAGAAAGAACACTGAAGCTTTCTTT | CSARYPRKNTEAFF
- | TRBJ1-4 | few | TRBV12-3/TRBV12-4 | TGTGCCAGCAGCTGGGGACTAGCGGGAGTTTTT | CASSWGLAGVF